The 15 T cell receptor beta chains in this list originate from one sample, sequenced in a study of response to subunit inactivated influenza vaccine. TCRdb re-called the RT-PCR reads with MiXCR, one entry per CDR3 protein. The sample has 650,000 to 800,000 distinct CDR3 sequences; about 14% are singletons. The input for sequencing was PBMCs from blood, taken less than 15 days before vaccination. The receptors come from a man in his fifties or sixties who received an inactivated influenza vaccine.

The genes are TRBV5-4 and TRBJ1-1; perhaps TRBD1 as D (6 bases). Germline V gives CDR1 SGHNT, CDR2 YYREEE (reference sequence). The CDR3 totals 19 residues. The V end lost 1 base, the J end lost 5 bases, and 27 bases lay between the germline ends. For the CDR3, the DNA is TGTGCCAGCAGCTTGCCCACCGCTACAGGGAAAAACGATCGGACTGAAGCTTTCTTT. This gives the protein CASSLPTATGKNDRTEAFF.

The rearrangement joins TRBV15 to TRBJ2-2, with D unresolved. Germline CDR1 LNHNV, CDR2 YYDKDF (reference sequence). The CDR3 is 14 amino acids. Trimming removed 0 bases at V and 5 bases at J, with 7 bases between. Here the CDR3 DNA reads TGTGCCACCAGCAGAGATCGGACGACCGGGGAGCTGTTTTTT. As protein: CATSRDRTTGELFF.

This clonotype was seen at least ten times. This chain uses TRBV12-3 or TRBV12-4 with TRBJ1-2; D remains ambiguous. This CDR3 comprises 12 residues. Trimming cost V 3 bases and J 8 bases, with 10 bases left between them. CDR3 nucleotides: TGTGCCAGCAGTTTTAGGGTGGGAGGCTACACCTTC. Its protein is CASSFRVGGYTF.

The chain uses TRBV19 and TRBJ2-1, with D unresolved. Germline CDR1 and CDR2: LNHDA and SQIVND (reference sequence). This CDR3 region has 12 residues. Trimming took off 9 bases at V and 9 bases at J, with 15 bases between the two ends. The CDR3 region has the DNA TGTGCCAGCGCTGGCTTCGAACGTGAGCAGTTCTTC. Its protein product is CASAGFEREQFF. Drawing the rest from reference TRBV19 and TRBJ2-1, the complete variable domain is DGGITQSPKYLFRKEGQNVTLSCEQNLNHDAMYWYRQDPGQGLRLIYYSQIVNDFQKGDIAEGYSVSREKKESFPLTVTSAQKNPTAFYLCASAGFEREQFFGPGTRLTVL.

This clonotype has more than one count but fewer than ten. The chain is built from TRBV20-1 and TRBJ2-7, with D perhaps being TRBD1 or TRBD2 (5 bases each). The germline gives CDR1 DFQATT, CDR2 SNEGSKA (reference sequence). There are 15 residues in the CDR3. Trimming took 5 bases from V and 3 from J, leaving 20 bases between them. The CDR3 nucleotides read TGCAGTGCTCTTCCTGGGGACCGCCGAGACTACGAGCAGTACTTC. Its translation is CSALPGDRRDYEQYF.

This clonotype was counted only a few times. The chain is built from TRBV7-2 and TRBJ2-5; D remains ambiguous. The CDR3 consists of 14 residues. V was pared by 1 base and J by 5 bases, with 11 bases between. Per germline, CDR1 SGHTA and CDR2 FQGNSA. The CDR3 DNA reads TGTGCCAGCAGCTTAGAAGCATGGTTGGAGACCCAGTACTTC. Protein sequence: CASSLEAWLETQYF.

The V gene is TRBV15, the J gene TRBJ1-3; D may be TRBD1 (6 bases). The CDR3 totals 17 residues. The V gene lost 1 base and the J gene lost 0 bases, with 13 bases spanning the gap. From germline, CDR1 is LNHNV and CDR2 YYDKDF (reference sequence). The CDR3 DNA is TGTGCCACCAGCAGAGCTTGGGGGGCAAGCTCTGGAAACACCATATATTTT. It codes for CATSRAWGASSGNTIYF.

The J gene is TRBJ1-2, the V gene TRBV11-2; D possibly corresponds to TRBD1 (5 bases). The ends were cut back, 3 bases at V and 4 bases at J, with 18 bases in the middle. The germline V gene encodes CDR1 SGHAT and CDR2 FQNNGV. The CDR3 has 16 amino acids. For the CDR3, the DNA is TGTGCCAGCAGCTTCGGCCTCGCAGGGCTGGGCTATGGCTACACCTTC. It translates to CASSFGLAGLGYGYTF.

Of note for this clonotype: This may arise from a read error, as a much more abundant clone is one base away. The CDR3 here is CCARGPRDGLDTQYF. CDR3 coding DNA: TGCTGTGCTAGAGGTCCCCGGGACGGTTTAGATACGCAGTATTTT. The chain is built from TRBV20-1 and TRBJ2-3; D might be TRBD1 or TRBD2, each matching 5 bases. CDR1 and CDR2 from the germline V gene are DFQATT and SNEGSKA (reference sequence). The CDR3 contains 15 residues.

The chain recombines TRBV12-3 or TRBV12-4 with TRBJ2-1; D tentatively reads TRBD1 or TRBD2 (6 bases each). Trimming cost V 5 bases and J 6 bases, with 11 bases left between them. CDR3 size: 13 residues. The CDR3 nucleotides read TGTGCCAGCAGTCCCGGGGGCAGCAATGAGCAGTTCTTC. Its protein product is CASSPGGSNEQFF.

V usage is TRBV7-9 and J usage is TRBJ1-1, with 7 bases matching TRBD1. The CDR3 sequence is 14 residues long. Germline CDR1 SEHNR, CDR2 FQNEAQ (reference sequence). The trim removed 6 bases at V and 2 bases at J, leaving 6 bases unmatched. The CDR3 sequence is CASRRDRLNTEAFF. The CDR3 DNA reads TGTGCCAGCAGACGGGACAGATTAAACACTGAAGCTTTCTTT.

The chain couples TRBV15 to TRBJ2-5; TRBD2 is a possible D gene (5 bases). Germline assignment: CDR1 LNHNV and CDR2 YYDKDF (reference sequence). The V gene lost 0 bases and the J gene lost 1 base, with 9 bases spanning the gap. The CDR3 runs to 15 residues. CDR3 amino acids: CATSRDLAVQETQYF. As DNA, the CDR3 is TGTGCCACCAGCAGAGATCTAGCAGTCCAAGAGACCCAGTACTTC.

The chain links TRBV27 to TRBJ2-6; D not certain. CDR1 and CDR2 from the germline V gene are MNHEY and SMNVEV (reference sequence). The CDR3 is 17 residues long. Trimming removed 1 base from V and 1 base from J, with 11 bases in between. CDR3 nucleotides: TGTGCCAGCAGTTTATACGGGTACCAGTCTGGGGCCAACGTCCTGACTTTC. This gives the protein CASSLYGYQSGANVLTF.

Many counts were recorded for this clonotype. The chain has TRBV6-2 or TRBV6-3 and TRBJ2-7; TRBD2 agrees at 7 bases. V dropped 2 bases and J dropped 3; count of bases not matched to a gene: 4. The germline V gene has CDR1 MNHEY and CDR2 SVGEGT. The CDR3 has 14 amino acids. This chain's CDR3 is CASSYVSGGYEQYF. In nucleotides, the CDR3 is TGTGCCAGCAGTTACGTGTCGGGGGGCTACGAGCAGTACTTC.

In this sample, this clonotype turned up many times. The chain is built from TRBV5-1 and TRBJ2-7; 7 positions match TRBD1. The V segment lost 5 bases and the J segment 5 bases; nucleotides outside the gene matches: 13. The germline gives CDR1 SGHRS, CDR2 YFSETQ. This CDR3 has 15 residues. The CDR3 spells CASRQSGGLYDEQYF. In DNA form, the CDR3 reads TGCGCCAGCAGGCAGTCAGGGGGTCTCTACGACGAGCAGTACTTC.